The next 32 T cell receptor beta chains were all read from a single sample in a study of patients and donors after allogeneic stem cell transplantation. TCRdb re-called the RT-PCR reads through MiXCR, storing one row per CDR3 protein. The sample holds some 960,000 distinct CDR3 sequences, roughly 17% seen once. Sequenced sample: blood, either unsorted or a sorted T cell fraction (not recorded which). The receptors originated from a human donor who was either an allogeneic HSCT recipient or a stem cell or donor lymphocyte infusion donor (not recorded which). It is not recorded whose cells these are; they may come from a transplant donor.

This clonotype was picked up many times. Without the conserved terminal phenylalanine or tryptophan, this CDR3 likely stems from a read error. The DNA is left out, because the CDR3 cannot be placed on it with certainty; the CDR3 is given as TCRdb lists it. This sequence joins TRBV12-3 or TRBV12-4 and TRBJ2-7. The CDR3 numbers 8 amino acids, ends counted. CDR3 sequence: CASSLFHP.

In its sample, this clonotype was seen a few times. The V gene is TRBV6-5, the J gene TRBJ2-2, with 9 bases aligning to TRBD1. Germline CDR1 MNHEY, CDR2 SVGAGI. V shed 1 base, J shed 6 bases, and the junction held 12 bases outside the gene matches. The CDR3 is made up of 18 amino acids. This CDR3 reads CASSYYPGQGSVAGELFF. The CDR3 nucleotides are TGTGCCAGCAGTTACTACCCGGGACAGGGCTCCGTCGCCGGGGAGCTGTTTTTT.

This clonotype was picked up a small number of times. The rearrangement joins TRBV12-3 or TRBV12-4 to TRBJ1-3; 7 positions agree with TRBD1. J lost 6 bases, V lost 3 bases, and 8 bases had no gene match. The CDR3 covers 15 residues. CDR3 residues: CASSFTTGQLNTIYF. CDR3 bases: TGTGCCAGCAGTTTCACCACGGGACAGCTAAACACCATATATTTT.

This chain links TRBV4-2 with TRBJ2-5; 7 bases map to TRBD1. Unmatched junction bases numbered 8, after V lost 0 bases and J lost 1 base. This CDR3 comprises 17 residues. CDR1 LGHNA and CDR2 YNFKEQ come from the germline V gene. The CDR3 sequence: CASSQDPPAGGQETQYF. As DNA, the CDR3 is TGTGCCAGCAGCCAAGATCCTCCGGCAGGGGGCCAAGAGACCCAGTACTTC.

The V and J genes are TRBV18 and TRBJ1-1; unclear D gene. CDR1 is KGHSH, CDR2 LQKENI, per germline. The CDR3 runs to 15 residues. Trimming took 0 bases from V and 3 from J, leaving 11 bases between them. The CDR3 bases are TGTGCCAGCTCACCACCGGGATGGGTCGACACTGAAGCTTTCTTT. It encodes CASSPPGWVDTEAFF.

The chain joins TRBV9 to TRBJ1-5, with TRBD1 identical over 8 bases. J was trimmed by 6 bases and V by 3 bases; bases with no gene match: 5. The CDR3 runs to 14 residues. Germline V lookup: CDR1 SGDLS, CDR2 YYNGEE. The CDR3 DNA reads as TGTGCCAGCAGCGCCCAGGGGGCCGGTCAGCCCCAGCATTTT. Its translation is CASSAQGAGQPQHF.

This clonotype appeared a few times. The chain joins TRBV6-4 to TRBJ2-1; TRBD2 aligns across 10 bases. CDR3 length equals 14 residues. Per the germline V gene, CDR1 is MRHNA and CDR2 is SNTAGT. V lost 2 bases, J lost 9 bases, and 4 bases stayed unmatched. The CDR3 is CASSDASGRTEQFF. The CDR3 DNA reads as TGTGCCAGCAGTGACGCTAGCGGGAGAACTGAGCAGTTCTTC.

This chain uses TRBV2 with TRBJ2-3; 9 positions agree with TRBD2. V dropped 6 bases and J dropped 6; count of bases not matched to a gene: 13. This CDR3 comprises 16 residues. In germline, CDR1 is SNHLY, CDR2 FYNNEI. The CDR3 protein is CASSPGLREGADTQYF. The DNA for the CDR3 is TGTGCCAGCAGCCCAGGATTGCGGGAGGGCGCTGATACGCAGTATTTT.

This chain connects TRBV5-6 to TRBJ2-7; possible D gene TRBD1, 5 bases. This CDR3 contains 13 residues. CDR1 is SGHDT and CDR2 is YYEEEE in the germline V gene. V lost 1 base and J lost 5, with 10 bases in between. CDR3 coding DNA: TGTGCCAGCAGCTTGTCAGGGCAGGACGAGCAGTACTTC. It codes for CASSLSGQDEQYF.

This clonotype was picked up many times. The V and J genes are TRBV5-1 and TRBJ2-7; 9 positions match TRBD1. The germline V gene has CDR1 SGHRS and CDR2 YFSETQ. J gave up 4 bases and V 3 bases, and 8 bases lay outside the gene matches. The CDR3 sequence is 15 residues long. CDR3 residues: CASSSGTGTTYEQYF. In DNA, the CDR3 is TGCGCCAGCAGCTCCGGGACAGGGACTACGTACGAGCAGTACTTC.

In its sample, this clonotype was seen a few times. The genes are TRBV18 and TRBJ1-5; 8 bases line up with TRBD1. This CDR3 region has 15 residues. V gave up 4 bases and J gave up 7 bases; unmatched junction bases: 9. Germline lookup yields CDR1 KGHSH and CDR2 LQKENI. CDR3 protein: CASSQTGTGGQPQHF. CDR3 DNA: TGTGCCAGCTCACAAACCGGGACAGGTGGACAGCCCCAGCATTTT.

The genes are TRBV5-1 and TRBJ1-4, with 8 bases lining up with TRBD1. Germline V gives CDR1 SGHRS, CDR2 YFSETQ. This CDR3 contains 14 residues. V shed 3 bases, J shed 8 bases, and the junction held 6 bases outside the gene matches. CDR3 sequence: CASSYRTGREKLFF. The CDR3 coding sequence is TGCGCCAGCAGCTACCGGACAGGGAGAGAAAAACTGTTTTTT.

J is TRBJ2-7 and V is TRBV30, with D uncertain. Germline lookup yields CDR1 GTSNPN and CDR2 SVGIG (reference sequence). Deletions cut 4 bases from V and 4 bases from J, with 8 bases between. The CDR3 spans 11 residues. CDR3 DNA sequence: TGTGCCTGGACTGACCTTTACGAGCAGTACTTC. Its translation: CAWTDLYEQYF.

The chain links TRBV2 to TRBJ1-2; no definite D call. The CDR3 runs 15 residues. The V end was cut by 4 bases, the J end by 7 bases, with 19 bases between. Germline values: CDR1 SNHLY, CDR2 FYNNEI. This chain's CDR3 is CASSVGSLGLRGYTF. DNA of the CDR3: TGTGCCAGCAGTGTGGGATCGCTTGGGTTACGTGGCTACACCTTC.

The chain carries TRBV20-1 and TRBJ2-1; D gene uncertain. Trimming shortened V by 1 base and J by 2 bases, and 9 bases separated the two germline ends. The CDR3 has 14 residues. The germline V gene has CDR1 DFQATT and CDR2 SNEGSKA (reference sequence). Written as DNA, the CDR3 is TGCAGTGCTAGAGTTTCGGAGACCTACAATGAGCAGTTCTTC. It codes for CSARVSETYNEQFF.

V gene TRBV4-1 combines with J gene TRBJ2-3; D is unclear. With 0 bases removed from V and 2 bases from J, the gap between germline ends came to 9 bases. The germline gives CDR1 MGHRA, CDR2 YSYEKL. This CDR3 region has 15 residues. Here the CDR3 reads CASSQDNRPTDTQYF. Written as DNA, the CDR3 is TGCGCCAGCAGCCAAGACAACAGACCCACAGATACGCAGTATTTT.

This chain connects TRBV30 to TRBJ2-2; D uncertain. The V and J ends lost 0 bases and 2 bases respectively, with 7 bases between them. Germline V gene data show CDR1 as GTSNPN and CDR2 as SVGIG (reference sequence). The CDR3 is 14 residues long. The CDR3 bases are TGTGCCTGGAGTGTTGCGACAAACACCGGGGAGCTGTTTTTT. Its protein is CAWSVATNTGELFF.

This clonotype was counted a few times. This chain links TRBV5-4 with TRBJ2-3; D tentatively fits TRBD1 or TRBD2 (6 bases each). Germline V CDR1 and CDR2: SGHNT, YYREEE (reference sequence). This CDR3 spans 16 amino acids. V dropped 0 bases and J dropped 5 bases, with 16 bases sitting between them. The CDR3 loop reads CASSLGGAGSGDTQYF. The DNA of the CDR3 is TGTGCCAGCAGCTTGGGGGGGGCAGGGTCGGGAGATACGCAGTATTTT.

V and J are TRBV4-1 and TRBJ2-7, with D possibly TRBD2 on 5 matching bases. The CDR3 length is 12 residues. V dropped 2 bases and J dropped 7 bases, with 9 bases sitting between them. CDR1 is MGHRA and CDR2 is YSYEKL in the germline V gene. The DNA of the CDR3 is TGCGCCAGCAGCCAACCATGGGAGGAGCAGTACTTC. Protein sequence: CASSQPWEEQYF.

Only a few counts were recorded for this clonotype. The chain joins TRBV9 to TRBJ2-1; D gene ambiguous. CDR3 size: 15 residues. Per the germline V gene, CDR1 is SGDLS and CDR2 is YYNGEE. Trimming took 2 bases from V and 7 from J, leaving 16 bases between them. The CDR3 is CASSVRVDPANEQFF. The CDR3 DNA sequence: TGTGCCAGCAGCGTCCGAGTAGATCCCGCAAATGAGCAGTTCTTC.

The rearrangement links TRBV6-5 to TRBJ2-7; 9 bases map to TRBD1. The CDR3 loop spans 15 amino acids. The J segment lost 3 bases and the V segment lost 4 bases, leaving 7 bases of the junction unmatched. Germline CDR1 and CDR2: MNHEY and SVGAGI. CDR3 sequence reads: CASSSQPGQGYEQYF. CDR3 sequence (DNA): TGTGCCAGCAGTTCTCAACCGGGACAGGGCTACGAGCAGTACTTC.

This clonotype was observed a handful of times. J is TRBJ1-5 and V is TRBV5-6; D is perhaps TRBD1 (6 bases). V lost 4 bases and J lost 4, with 15 bases in between. There are 15 residues in the CDR3. Germline CDR1 reads SGHDT; CDR2 reads YYEEEE. The DNA for the CDR3 is TGTGCCAGCAGCCGTGCCAGGACAGCTAATCAGCCCCAGCATTTT. This gives the protein CASSRARTANQPQHF.

The chain carries TRBV20-1 and TRBJ2-7, with D possibly matching TRBD2 (5 bases). Trimming shortened V by 0 bases and J by 2 bases, and 14 bases separated the two germline ends. Germline values: CDR1 DFQATT, CDR2 SNEGSKA (reference sequence). This CDR3 spans 15 amino acids. CDR3 amino acids: CSAREIGSGPYEQYF. DNA of the CDR3: TGCAGTGCTAGAGAAATAGGAAGCGGCCCCTACGAGCAGTACTTC.

This clonotype was observed a handful of times. The gene calls are TRBV7-3 and TRBJ2-2; D gene ambiguous. CDR1 and CDR2 (germline): SGHTA, FQGTGA. The CDR3 consists of 14 residues. Deletions cut 4 bases from V and 4 bases from J, with 10 bases between. The CDR3 region is CASSSLPGTGELFF. The CDR3 coding sequence is TGTGCCAGCAGCTCGCTCCCAGGCACCGGGGAGCTGTTTTTT. Supplemented by reference TRBV7-3 and TRBJ2-2, the full variable domain reads GAGVSQTPSNKVTEKGKYVELRCDPISGHTALYWYRQSLGQGPEFLIYFQGTGAADDSGLPNDRFFAVRPEGSVSTLKIQRTERGDSAVYLCASSSLPGTGELFFGEGSRLTVL.

This chain connects TRBV2 to TRBJ1-2, with unresolved D. V was pared by 2 bases and J by 7 bases, with 11 bases between. The CDR3 runs 13 residues. CDR1 is SNHLY, CDR2 FYNNEI, per germline. CDR3 in amino acids: CASSEMGRSGYTF. Here the CDR3 DNA reads TGTGCCAGCAGTGAAATGGGTCGGAGTGGCTACACCTTC.

At least ten counts were recorded for this clonotype. The chain links TRBV29-1 to TRBJ1-5, with D possibly TRBD1 on 5 matching bases. The CDR3 is 12 amino acids. Germline V gene lookup returns CDR1 SQVTM and CDR2 ANQGSEA. The V gene lost 4 bases and the J gene lost 2 bases, with 6 bases spanning the gap. This chain's CDR3 is CSVGGGNQPQHF. The CDR3 DNA reads TGCAGCGTTGGGGGGGGCAATCAGCCCCAGCATTTT.

The J gene is TRBJ1-2, the V gene TRBV14; 12 positions match TRBD1. J was trimmed by 4 bases and V by 4 bases; bases with no gene match: 10. Germline loops: CDR1 SGHDN, CDR2 FVKESK. CDR3 size: 17 residues. In DNA form, the CDR3 reads TGTGCCAGCAGCCGACTAAAGCCGGGACAGGGGGCCTATGGCTACACCTTC. This translates into CASSRLKPGQGAYGYTF. Full variable domain (missing parts from reference TRBV14 and TRBJ1-2): EAGVTQFPSHSVIEKGQTVTLRCDPISGHDNLYWYRRVMGKEIKFLLHFVKESKQDESGMPNNRFLAERTGGTYSTLKVQPAELEDSGVYFCASSRLKPGQGAYGYTFGSGTRLTVV.

This clonotype was seen only a few times. The gene calls are TRBV4-3 and TRBJ2-3; tentatively, D is TRBD1 (6 bases). The CDR3 sequence is 17 residues long. CDR1 is LGHNA, CDR2 YSLEER, per germline. V lost 0 bases and J lost 1, with 14 bases in between. The chain's CDR3 is CASSQDLGGSRTDTQYF. DNA of the CDR3: TGCGCCAGCAGCCAAGATCTTGGGGGCAGCCGCACAGATACGCAGTATTTT.

This clonotype was counted many times. The chain employs TRBV6-1 and TRBJ1-1; weak D call: TRBD1 (5 bases). V shed 6 bases and J shed 0 bases, with 11 bases lying between them. The CDR3 sequence is 14 residues long. Germline V lookup: CDR1 MNHNS, CDR2 SASEGT. In DNA form, the CDR3 reads TGTGCCAGCAGCCGCGGGACGGTGAACACTGAAGCTTTCTTT. This gives the protein CASSRGTVNTEAFF.

The chain couples TRBV20-1 to TRBJ2-7; D is possibly TRBD1 (6 bases). V was clipped by 7 bases and J by 6 bases, with 25 bases between them. CDR1 and CDR2 (germline): DFQATT, SNEGSKA (reference sequence). The CDR3 is 15 residues long. CDR3: CSVPRPGTLLAEQYF. The CDR3 nucleotides read TGCAGTGTTCCACGTCCCGGGACACTATTAGCCGAGCAGTACTTC.

This clonotype was observed a handful of times. The chain is built from TRBV20-1 and TRBJ2-3; 7 bases align to TRBD1. Trimming took 2 bases from V and 11 from J; bases not matched to a gene: 16. Germline values: CDR1 DFQATT, CDR2 SNEGSKA (reference sequence). This CDR3 is 15 amino acids long. CDR3 protein: CSARKGASLDHKQYF. CDR3 sequence (DNA): TGCAGTGCTAGAAAGGGGGCTTCCTTGGACCACAAGCAGTATTTT.

There are a few counts of this clonotype. This rearrangement joins TRBV12-3 or TRBV12-4 to TRBJ2-2; the match to TRBD2 covers 12 bases. This CDR3 region has 17 residues. V lost 10 bases and J lost 3; bases outside the gene matches: 12. The CDR3, as DNA: TGTGCCACCCGTCTACTAGCGGGAGGATTAGACACCGGGGAGCTGTTTTTT. The encoded protein is CATRLLAGGLDTGELFF.